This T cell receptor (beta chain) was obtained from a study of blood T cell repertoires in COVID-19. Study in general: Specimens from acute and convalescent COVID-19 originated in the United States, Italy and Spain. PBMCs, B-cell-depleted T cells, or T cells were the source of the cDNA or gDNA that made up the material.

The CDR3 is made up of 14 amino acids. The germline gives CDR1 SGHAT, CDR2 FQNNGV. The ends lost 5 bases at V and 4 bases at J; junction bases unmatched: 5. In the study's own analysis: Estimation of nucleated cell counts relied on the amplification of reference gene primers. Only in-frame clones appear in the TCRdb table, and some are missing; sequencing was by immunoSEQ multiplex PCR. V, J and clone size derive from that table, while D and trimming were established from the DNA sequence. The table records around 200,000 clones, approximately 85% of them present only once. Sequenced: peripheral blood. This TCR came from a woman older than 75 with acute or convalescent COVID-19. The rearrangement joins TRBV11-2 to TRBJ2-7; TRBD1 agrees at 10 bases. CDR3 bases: TGTGCCAGCAGCCGGACAGGGGGTTTATACGAGCAGTACTTC. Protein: CASSRTGGLYEQYF. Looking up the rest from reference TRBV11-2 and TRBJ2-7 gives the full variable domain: EAGVAQSPRYKIIEKRQSVAFWCNPISGHATLYWYQQILGQGPKLLIQFQNNGVVDDSQLPKDRFSAERLKGVDSTLKIQPAKLEDSAVYLCASSRTGGLYEQYFGPGTRLTVT.